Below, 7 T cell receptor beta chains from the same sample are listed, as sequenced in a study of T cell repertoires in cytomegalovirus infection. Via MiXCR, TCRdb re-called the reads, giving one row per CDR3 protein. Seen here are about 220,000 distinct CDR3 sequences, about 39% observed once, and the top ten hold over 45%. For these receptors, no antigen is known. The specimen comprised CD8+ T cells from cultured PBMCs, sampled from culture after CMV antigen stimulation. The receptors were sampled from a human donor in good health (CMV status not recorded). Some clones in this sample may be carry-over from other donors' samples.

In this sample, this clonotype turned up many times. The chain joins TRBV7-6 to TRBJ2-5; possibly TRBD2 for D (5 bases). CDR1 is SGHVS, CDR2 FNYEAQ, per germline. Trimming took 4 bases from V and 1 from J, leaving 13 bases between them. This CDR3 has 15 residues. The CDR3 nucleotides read TGTGCCAGCAGCTCCACCATGGGAGTCCAAGAGACCCAGTACTTC. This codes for CASSSTMGVQETQYF.

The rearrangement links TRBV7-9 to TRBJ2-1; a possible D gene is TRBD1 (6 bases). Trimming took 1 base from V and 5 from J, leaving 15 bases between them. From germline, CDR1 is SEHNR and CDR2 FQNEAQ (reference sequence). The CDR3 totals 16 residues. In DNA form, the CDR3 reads TGTGCCAGCAGCTTAGTCGCTAACAGGGTTCACAATGAGCAGTTCTTC. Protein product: CASSLVANRVHNEQFF. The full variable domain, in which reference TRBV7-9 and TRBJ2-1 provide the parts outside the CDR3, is DTGVSQNPRHKITKRGQNVTFRCDPISEHNRLYWYRQTLGQGPEFLTYFQNEAQLEKSRLLSDRFSAERPKGSFSTLEIQRTEQGDSAMYLCASSLVANRVHNEQFFGPGTRLTVL.

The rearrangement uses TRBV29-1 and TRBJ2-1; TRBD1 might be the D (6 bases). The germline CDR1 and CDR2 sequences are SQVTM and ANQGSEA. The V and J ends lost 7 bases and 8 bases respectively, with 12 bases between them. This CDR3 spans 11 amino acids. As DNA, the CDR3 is TGCAGCGGGTACAGGGATTATGAGCAGTTCTTC. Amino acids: CSGYRDYEQFF.

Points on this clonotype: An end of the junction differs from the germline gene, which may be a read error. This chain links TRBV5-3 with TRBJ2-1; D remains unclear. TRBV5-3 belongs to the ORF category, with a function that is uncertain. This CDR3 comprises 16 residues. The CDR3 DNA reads TGTGCCAGCAGCTTCTCTGGACCCGGCCCATACAATGAGCAGTTCTTC. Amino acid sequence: CASSFSGPGPYNEQFF.

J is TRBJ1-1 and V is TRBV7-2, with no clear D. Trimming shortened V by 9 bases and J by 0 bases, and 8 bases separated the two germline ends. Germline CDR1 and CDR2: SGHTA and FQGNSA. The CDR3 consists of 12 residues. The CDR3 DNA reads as TGTGCCAGTAACCTGGTGAACACTGAAGCTTTCTTT. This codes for CASNLVNTEAFF.

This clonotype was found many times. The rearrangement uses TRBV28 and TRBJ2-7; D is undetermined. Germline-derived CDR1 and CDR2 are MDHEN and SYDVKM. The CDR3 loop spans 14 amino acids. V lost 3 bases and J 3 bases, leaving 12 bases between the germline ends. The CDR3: CASSFRRVIYEQYF. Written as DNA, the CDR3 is TGTGCCAGCAGTTTTAGGCGAGTTATCTACGAGCAGTACTTC.

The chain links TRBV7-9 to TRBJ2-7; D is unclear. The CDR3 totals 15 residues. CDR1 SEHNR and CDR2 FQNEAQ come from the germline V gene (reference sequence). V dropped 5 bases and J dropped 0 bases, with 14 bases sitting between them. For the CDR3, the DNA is TGTGCCAGCAGCCCCCAGGACGTTAACTCCTACGAGCAGTACTTC. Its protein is CASSPQDVNSYEQYF. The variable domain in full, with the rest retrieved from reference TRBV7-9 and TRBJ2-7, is DTGVSQNPRHKITKRGQNVTFRCDPISEHNRLYWYRQTLGQGPEFLTYFQNEAQLEKSRLLSDRFSAERPKGSFSTLEIQRTEQGDSAMYLCASSPQDVNSYEQYFGPGTRLTVT.